This T cell receptor beta chain was sequenced for a study of cytomegalovirus exposure and HLA in healthy donors. Study overall: About 85 million unique TCR sequences came from HLA-typed donors in an early release. Study outcomes and limitations: In a later analysis, HLA-associated beta chains showed higher expansion and lower generation probabilities than comparable chains. An analysis was carried out later, and it reportedly showed fewer N-insertions in an Asian-associated ancestry cluster than the roughly 700-donor mean.

Only one count was recorded for this clone. The antigen remains unidentified. Trimming pared 0 bases from V and 0 bases from J, leaving 9 bases between. Germline CDR1 SGHTA, CDR2 FQGNSA. The CDR3 totals 15 residues. The PCR used 60 Vbeta and 13 Jbeta primers. Study processing details: A later analysis tallied approximately 87 million unique TCR beta chains, some 12 million of them shared. This table comes from immunoSEQ multiplex PCR, and its TCRdb copy is limited to in-frame clones, with some not included. V, J and clone size derive from that table, while D and trimming were established from the DNA sequence. The sample consists of about 160,000 clones, about 72% of them appearing once.

The TCR sequence derives from a man aged 55 to 70 in good health and CMV-seronegative. The sequenced sample consisted of PBMCs. This chain joins TRBV7-2 and TRBJ2-7; D is ambiguous. For the CDR3, the DNA is TGTGCCAGCAGCTTAGCGCCCAGAAGCTCCTACGAGCAGTACTTC. Its protein is CASSLAPRSSYEQYF.